These 18 T cell receptor beta chains were sequenced from one sample in a study of shared clonotypes between healthy human individuals. Method: immunoSEQ multiplex PCR; TCRdb's copy keeps in-frame clones and lacks some. The table shows 490,000 or so clones, with roughly 85% occurring only once. Input material: PBMCs. The receptors shown here come from a woman in her thirties or forties in good health. Some clones in this sample may be carry-over from other donors' samples.

The V gene is TRBV10-2, the J gene TRBJ2-5, with 7 bases that match TRBD1. V shed 6 bases and J 5 bases; nucleotides not matched to a gene: 6. CDR3 size: 13 residues. The germline V gene has CDR1 WSHSY and CDR2 SAAADI. CDR3 bases: TGCGCCAGCAGGGAACAGGGGACGGAGACCCAGTACTTC. This encodes CASREQGTETQYF.

The V gene is TRBV18, the J gene TRBJ1-2; 10 nucleotides agree with TRBD1. Germline assignment: CDR1 KGHSH and CDR2 LQKENI. V shed 3 bases and J 10 bases; nucleotides not matched to a gene: 5. This CDR3 has 13 residues. The DNA of the CDR3 is TGTGCCAGCTCACCGCCGGGACAGGGGATCTACACCTTC. It codes for CASSPPGQGIYTF.

The table lists this clone with a count of one. The chain links TRBV30 to TRBJ1-3; maybe TRBD1 (6 bases). V was clipped by 3 bases and J by 4 bases, with 7 bases between them. CDR3 length equals 12 residues. CDR1 is GTSNPN, CDR2 SVGIG, per germline (reference sequence). The CDR3 DNA reads as TGTGCCTGGAGGGGGGCCGGAAACACCATATATTTT. This gives the protein CAWRGAGNTIYF.

This chain links TRBV9 with TRBJ2-7; no clear D. The CDR3 is 14 amino acids. Trimming took 4 bases from V and 6 from J, leaving 17 bases between them. CDR1 is SGDLS, CDR2 YYNGEE, per germline. CDR3 region: CASSFRALASEQYF. The CDR3 region has the DNA TGTGCCAGCAGCTTCCGGGCCCTGGCATCCGAGCAGTACTTC.

CDR3 sequence (DNA): TGTGCCAGCAGCTCGGACAGGATCGCCGAGCAGTACTTC. It codes for CASSSDRIAEQYF. The chain employs TRBV5-6 and TRBJ2-7; 7 nucleotides align to TRBD1. The junction had 6 bases not matched to a gene; V was cut back by 3 bases and J by 6 bases. Germline lookup yields CDR1 SGHDT and CDR2 YYEEEE. The CDR3 totals 13 residues.

The chain combines TRBV9 with TRBJ2-7; 9 positions match TRBD2. Trimming at V came to 5 bases and at J to 3 bases, leaving 6 bases not matched to a gene. CDR1 and CDR2 from the germline V gene are SGDLS and YYNGEE. The CDR3 has 14 residues. The DNA for the CDR3 is TGTGCCAGCAGGACAAGCGGGAGGCACTACGAGCAGTACTTC. Encoded protein: CASRTSGRHYEQYF.

This chain uses TRBV7-3 with TRBJ1-1; weak D call: TRBD1 (5 bases). V gave up 1 base and J gave up 5 bases, with 11 bases separating them. This CDR3 region has 14 residues. The germline V gene encodes CDR1 SGHTA and CDR2 FQGTGA. CDR3 region: CASSLSHGGTEAFF. CDR3 nucleotides: TGTGCCAGCAGCTTAAGTCACGGGGGAACTGAAGCTTTCTTT.

The rearrangement links TRBV7-3 to TRBJ2-7; 7 nucleotides agree with TRBD1. CDR3 length: 13 residues. Germline loops: CDR1 SGHTA, CDR2 FQGTGA. V was clipped by 5 bases and J by 6 bases; unmatched bases: 7. The CDR3 DNA reads TGTGCCAGCAGCACTACTACAGGGGCCGAGCAGTACTTC. Amino acids: CASSTTTGAEQYF.

The V and J genes are TRBV6-6 and TRBJ2-1; the D is unclear. CDR3 size: 12 residues. Germline values: CDR1 MNHNY, CDR2 SVGAGI (reference sequence). V was cut by 5 bases and J by 8 bases, with 10 bases left in between. Written as DNA, the CDR3 is TGTGCCAGCAGTCTCCTACAAGATGAGCAGTTCTTC. It codes for CASSLLQDEQFF.

This CDR3 reads CASRRTGDTDTQYF. The CDR3 DNA reads as TGTGCCAGCAGGCGAACAGGAGACACAGATACGCAGTATTTT. The chain recombines TRBV4-2 with TRBJ2-3, with a possible D match to TRBD1 (5 bases). CDR1 and CDR2 (germline): LGHNA, YNFKEQ. Trimming removed 6 bases from V and 2 bases from J, with 12 bases in between. This CDR3 is built from 14 residues.

The V call is TRBV5-4, the J call TRBJ1-5; possible D gene TRBD1, 5 bases. The CDR3 covers 16 residues. Trimming removed 0 bases from V and 3 bases from J, with 13 bases in between. CDR1 and CDR2 (germline): SGHNT, YYREEE (reference sequence). The CDR3 reads CASSLDGGSINQPQHF. The CDR3 nucleotides are TGTGCCAGCAGCTTGGATGGGGGATCGATCAATCAGCCCCAGCATTTT.

V gene TRBV15 combines with J gene TRBJ2-3; TRBD2 agrees at 7 bases. This CDR3 spans 15 amino acids. Germline loops: CDR1 LNHNV, CDR2 YYDKDF (reference sequence). With 5 bases clipped from V and 5 bases from J, the junction kept 10 bases outside the gene matches. CDR3 nucleotides: TGTGCCACCAGCTCGAATGCGGGAGAGGTAGATACGCAGTATTTT. It encodes CATSSNAGEVDTQYF. The entire variable domain, with the rest obtained from reference TRBV15 and TRBJ2-3, is as follows: DAMVIQNPRYQVTQFGKPVTLSCSQTLNHNVMYWYQQKSSQAPKLLFHYYDKDFNNEADTPDNFQSRRPNTSFCFLDIRSPGLGDTAMYLCATSSNAGEVDTQYFGPGTRLTVL.

This clone was counted many times. The chain combines TRBV11-2 with TRBJ1-1; D is uncertain. V was cut by 0 bases and J by 6 bases, with 8 bases left in between. CDR1 is SGHAT and CDR2 is FQNNGV in the germline V gene. This CDR3 spans 13 amino acids. The CDR3 reads CASSLERGSEAFF. The CDR3 bases are TGTGCCAGCAGCTTAGAGCGAGGGTCTGAAGCTTTCTTT.

In this sample, this clone turned up many times. This sample also contains other DNA sequences that code for the same CDR3. The chain has TRBV27 and TRBJ1-6; D is unclear. This CDR3 comprises 12 residues. V lost 7 bases to trimming and J lost 4 bases, with 5 bases between them. Looked up from germline, CDR1 is MNHEY and CDR2 is SMNVEV (reference sequence). CDR3 DNA: TGTGCCAGCAACACGTATAATTCACCCCTCCACTTT. Protein sequence: CASNTYNSPLHF.

This rearrangement joins TRBV7-2 to TRBJ2-2; D could derive from TRBD1 or TRBD2 (6 bases each). The CDR3 runs 15 residues. With 3 bases removed from V and 2 bases from J, the gap between germline ends came to 10 bases. CDR1 is SGHTA, CDR2 FQGNSA, per germline. CDR3 protein: CASSLGGSNTGELFF. CDR3 DNA: TGTGCCAGCAGCTTGGGGGGCAGTAACACCGGGGAGCTGTTTTTT.

The genes are TRBV5-4 and TRBJ1-3, with D uncertain. V lost 0 bases to trimming and J lost 0 bases, with 4 bases between them. CDR1 is SGHNT, CDR2 YYREEE, per germline (reference sequence). The CDR3 contains 14 residues. The CDR3 region is CASSLDLSGNTIYF. In DNA, the CDR3 is TGTGCCAGCAGCTTGGACCTCTCTGGAAACACCATATATTTT. Looking up the rest from reference TRBV5-4 and TRBJ1-3 gives the full variable domain: ETGVTQSPTHLIKTRGQQVTLRCSSQSGHNTVSWYQQALGQGPQFIFQYYREEENGRGNFPPRFSGLQFPNYSSELNVNALELDDSALYLCASSLDLSGNTIYFGEGSWLTVV.

This clone has a single count. The chain employs TRBV5-1 and TRBJ2-1; 9 nucleotides agree with TRBD1. The CDR3 covers 16 residues. Germline assignment: CDR1 SGHRS and CDR2 YFSETQ. V lost 2 bases, J lost 8 bases, and 11 bases stayed unmatched. CDR3 nucleotide sequence: TGCGCCAGCAGCTTATCCGGGACAGGGACCTCGGATGAGCAGTTCTTC. Translated: CASSLSGTGTSDEQFF.

This clone has only one observation. The chain couples TRBV4-3 to TRBJ1-2; 8 bases agree with TRBD1. With V trimmed by 0 bases and J by 2 bases, 11 bases remained unmatched. This CDR3 comprises 18 residues. Germline V gene sequence: CDR1 LGHNA, CDR2 YSLEER. This chain's CDR3 is CASSQDAGQGALNYGYTF. CDR3 in DNA: TGCGCCAGCAGCCAAGACGCAGGACAGGGAGCCCTAAACTATGGCTACACCTTC.